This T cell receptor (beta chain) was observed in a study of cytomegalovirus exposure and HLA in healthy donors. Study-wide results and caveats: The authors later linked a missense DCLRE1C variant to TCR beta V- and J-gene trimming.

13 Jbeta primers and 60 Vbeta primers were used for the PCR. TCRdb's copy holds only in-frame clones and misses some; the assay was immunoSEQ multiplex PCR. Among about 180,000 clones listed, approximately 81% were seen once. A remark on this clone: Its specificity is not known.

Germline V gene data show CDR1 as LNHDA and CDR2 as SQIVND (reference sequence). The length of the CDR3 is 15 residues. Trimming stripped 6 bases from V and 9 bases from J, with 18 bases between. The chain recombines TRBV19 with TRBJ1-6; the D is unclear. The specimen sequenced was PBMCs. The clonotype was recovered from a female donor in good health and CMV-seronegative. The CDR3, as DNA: TGTGCCAGTAGCGAGAGGACGGGGAGAGGTTCACCCCTCCACTTT. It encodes CASSERTGRGSPLHF.